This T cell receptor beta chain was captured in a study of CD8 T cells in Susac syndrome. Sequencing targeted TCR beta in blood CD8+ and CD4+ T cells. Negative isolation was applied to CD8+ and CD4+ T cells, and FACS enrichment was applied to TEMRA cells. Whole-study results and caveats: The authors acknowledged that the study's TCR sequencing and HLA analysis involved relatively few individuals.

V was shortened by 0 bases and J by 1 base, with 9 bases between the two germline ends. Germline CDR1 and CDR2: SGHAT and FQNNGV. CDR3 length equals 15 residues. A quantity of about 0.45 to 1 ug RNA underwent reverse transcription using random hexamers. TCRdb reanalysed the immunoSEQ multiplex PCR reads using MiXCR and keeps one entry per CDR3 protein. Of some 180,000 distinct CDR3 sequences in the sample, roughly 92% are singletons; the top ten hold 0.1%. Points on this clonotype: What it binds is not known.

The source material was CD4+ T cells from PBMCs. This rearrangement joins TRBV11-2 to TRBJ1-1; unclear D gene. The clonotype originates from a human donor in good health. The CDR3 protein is CASSLDLGWNTEAFF. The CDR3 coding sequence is TGTGCCAGCAGCTTAGACTTGGGCTGGAACACTGAAGCTTTCTTT.